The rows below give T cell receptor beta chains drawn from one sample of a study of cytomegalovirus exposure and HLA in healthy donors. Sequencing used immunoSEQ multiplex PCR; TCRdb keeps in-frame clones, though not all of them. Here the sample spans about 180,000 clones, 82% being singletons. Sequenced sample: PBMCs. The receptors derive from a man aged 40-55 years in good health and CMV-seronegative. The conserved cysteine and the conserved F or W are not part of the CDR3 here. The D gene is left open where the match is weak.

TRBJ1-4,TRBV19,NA,ASSFMTPGEEKLF
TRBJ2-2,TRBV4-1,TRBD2,ASSLWTSGGLDTGELF
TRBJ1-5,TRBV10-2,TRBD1,ASSDMTGLNNQPQH
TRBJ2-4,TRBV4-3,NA,ASSLELYAKNIQY
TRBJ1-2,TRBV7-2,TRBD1,ASSVNPGTGGGYT
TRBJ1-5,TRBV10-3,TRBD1,AISESRTGGNQPQH
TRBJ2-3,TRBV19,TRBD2,ASMGGGLDTQY
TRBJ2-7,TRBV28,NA,ASSLRTFEQY
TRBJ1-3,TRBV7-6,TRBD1,ASSRTGDGNTIY
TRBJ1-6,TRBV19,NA,ASRIQGINSPLH
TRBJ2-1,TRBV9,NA,ASSVGGRGSYNEQF
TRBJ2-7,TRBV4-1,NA,ASSQEDKFFYEQY
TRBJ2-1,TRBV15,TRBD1,ATSSTRFRADTGGTEQF
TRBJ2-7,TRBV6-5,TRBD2,ASRLAGGYEQY
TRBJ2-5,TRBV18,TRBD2,ASSPAGERETQY
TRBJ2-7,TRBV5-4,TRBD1,ASSALTGNAYEQY
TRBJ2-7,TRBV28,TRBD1,ASSLIGTGEPLRD
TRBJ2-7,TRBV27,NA,ASSPLLDKSEQY
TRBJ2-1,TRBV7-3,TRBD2,ASSLSGGTYNEQF
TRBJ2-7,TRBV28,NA,ASSYRDTSYEQY
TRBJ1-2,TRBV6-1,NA,ASSGPTGGYT
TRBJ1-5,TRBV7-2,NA,ASSSGTKDQPQH
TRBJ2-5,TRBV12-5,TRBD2,ASGLVGEGSQETQY
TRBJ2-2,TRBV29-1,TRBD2,SVSGSGGFTGELF
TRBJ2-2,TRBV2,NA,ASSEGQGGTGELF
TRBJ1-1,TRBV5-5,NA,ASSTLSDTNTEAF
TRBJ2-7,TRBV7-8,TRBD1,ASSRQGSGSYEQY
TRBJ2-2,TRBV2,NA,ASSIGGANTGELF
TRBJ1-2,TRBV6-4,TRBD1,ASRGWDRGIGYT
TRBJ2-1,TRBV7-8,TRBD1,ASSSQPWDRGRGEQF
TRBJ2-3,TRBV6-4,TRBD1,ASSNSGTGTDTQY
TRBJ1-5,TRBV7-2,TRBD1,ASSAPGQGNRQPQH
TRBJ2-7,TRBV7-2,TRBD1,ASSHTGGNNEQY
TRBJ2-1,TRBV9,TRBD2,ASSTRLARYNEQF
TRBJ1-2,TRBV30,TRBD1,AWTPIGQGTYGYT
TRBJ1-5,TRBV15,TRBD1,ATSGQGAAAQPQH